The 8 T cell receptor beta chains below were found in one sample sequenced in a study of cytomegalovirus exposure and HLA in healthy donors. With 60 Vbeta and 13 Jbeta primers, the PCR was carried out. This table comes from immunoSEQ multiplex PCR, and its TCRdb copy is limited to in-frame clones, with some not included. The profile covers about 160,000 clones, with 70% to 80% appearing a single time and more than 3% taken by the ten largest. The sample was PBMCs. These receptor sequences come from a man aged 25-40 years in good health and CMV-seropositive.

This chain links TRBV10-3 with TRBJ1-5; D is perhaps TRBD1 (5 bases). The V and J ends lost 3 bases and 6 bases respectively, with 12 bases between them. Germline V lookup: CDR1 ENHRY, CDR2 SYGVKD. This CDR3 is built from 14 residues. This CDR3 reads CAISDRVFSQPQHF. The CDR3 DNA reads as TGTGCCATCAGTGACAGGGTTTTTAGTCAGCCCCAGCATTTT.

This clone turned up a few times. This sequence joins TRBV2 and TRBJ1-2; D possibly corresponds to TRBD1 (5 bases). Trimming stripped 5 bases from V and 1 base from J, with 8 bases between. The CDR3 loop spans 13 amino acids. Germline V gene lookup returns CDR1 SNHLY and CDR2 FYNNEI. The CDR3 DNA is TGTGCCAGCAGTCGGGACTATAACTATGGCTACACCTTC. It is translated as CASSRDYNYGYTF.

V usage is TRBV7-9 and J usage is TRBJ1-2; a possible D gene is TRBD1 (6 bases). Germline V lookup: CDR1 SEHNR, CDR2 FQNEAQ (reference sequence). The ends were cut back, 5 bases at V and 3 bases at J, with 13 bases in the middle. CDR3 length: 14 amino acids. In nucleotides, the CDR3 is TGTGCCAGCAGCCGAGAGACAGGAGACTATGGCTACACCTTC. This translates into CASSRETGDYGYTF.

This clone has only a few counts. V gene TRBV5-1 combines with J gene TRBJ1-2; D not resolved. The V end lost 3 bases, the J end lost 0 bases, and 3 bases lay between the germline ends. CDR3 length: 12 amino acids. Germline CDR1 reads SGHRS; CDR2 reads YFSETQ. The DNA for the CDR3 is TGCGCCAGCAGCTCATCTAACTATGGCTACACCTTC. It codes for CASSSSNYGYTF. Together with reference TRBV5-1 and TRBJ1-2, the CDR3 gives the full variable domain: KAGVTQTPRYLIKTRGQQVTLSCSPISGHRSVSWYQQTPGQGLQFLFEYFSETQRNKGNFPGRFSGRQFSNSRSEMNVSTLELGDSALYLCASSSSNYGYTFGSGTRLTVV.

This chain's CDR3 is CASSSAGTDTQYF. In DNA, the CDR3 is TGTGCCAGCAGCTCCGCAGGGACAGATACGCAGTATTTT. The rearrangement links TRBV7-2 to TRBJ2-3, with D possibly matching TRBD1 (5 bases). Germline V lookup: CDR1 SGHTA, CDR2 FQGNSA. CDR3 length equals 13 residues. The V gene lost 4 bases and the J gene lost 3 bases, with 8 bases spanning the gap. Full variable domain (outside the CDR3, taken from reference TRBV7-2 and TRBJ2-3): GAGVSQSPSNKVTEKGKDVELRCDPISGHTALYWYRQSLGQGLEFLIYFQGNSAPDKSGLPSDRFSAERTGGSVSTLTIQRTQQEDSAVYLCASSSAGTDTQYFGPGTRLTVL.

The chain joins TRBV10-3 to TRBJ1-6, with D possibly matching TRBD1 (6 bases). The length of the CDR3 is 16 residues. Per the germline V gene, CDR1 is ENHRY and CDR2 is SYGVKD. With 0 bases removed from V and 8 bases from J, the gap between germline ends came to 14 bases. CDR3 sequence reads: CAISESPGVGDSPLHF. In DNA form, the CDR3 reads TGTGCCATCAGTGAGTCGCCAGGGGTCGGAGATTCACCCCTCCACTTT.

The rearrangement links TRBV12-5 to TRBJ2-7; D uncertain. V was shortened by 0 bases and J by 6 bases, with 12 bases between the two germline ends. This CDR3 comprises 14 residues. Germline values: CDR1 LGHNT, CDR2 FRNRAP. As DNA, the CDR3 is TGTGCTAGTGGTTTGGTACTTGGCGGCGGCGAGCAGTACTTC. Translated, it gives CASGLVLGGGEQYF.

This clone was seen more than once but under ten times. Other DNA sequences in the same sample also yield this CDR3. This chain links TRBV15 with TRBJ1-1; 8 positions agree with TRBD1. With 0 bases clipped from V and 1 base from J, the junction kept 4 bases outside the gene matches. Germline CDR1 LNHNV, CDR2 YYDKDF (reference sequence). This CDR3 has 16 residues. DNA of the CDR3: TGTGCCACCAGCAGAGAGCCCGGGACAGGGAACACTGAAGCTTTCTTT. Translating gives CATSREPGTGNTEAFF.